This TCR beta chain derives from a study of OX40 agonist ivuxolimab in advanced cancers. Turning to the study itself: Patients were dosed with the agonistic anti-OX40 (CD134) antibody ivuxolimab.

Germline V CDR1 and CDR2: MGHRA, YSYEKL. The CDR3 consists of 16 residues. V lost 1 base and J lost 1, with 13 bases in between. The assay was immunoSEQ multiplex PCR, and TCRdb's table has in-frame clones only and misses some. The repertoire has some 40,000 clones, around 83% of them found once; the top ten carry about 20%. This clone has a handful of counts. Peripheral blood came from all dose cohorts at three timepoints. This specimen consisted of CD4+ or CD8+ T cells sorted from blood, obtained in a trial of the OX40 agonist ivuxolimab. The TCR was taken from an adult with an advanced solid tumor such as melanoma, head and neck, liver or kidney cancer. The chain employs TRBV4-1 and TRBJ1-1, with D uncertain. CDR3 loop: CASSQVRGLTNTEAFF. As DNA, the CDR3 is TGCGCCAGCAGCCAAGTTCGTGGACTGACGAACACTGAAGCTTTCTTT.